The present T cell receptor (beta chain) was sequenced within a study of blood T cells in healthy people across ages. Findings and caveats of the study: Per million T cells, TCR beta diversity dropped roughly linearly as age increased.

Germline CDR1 SGHTA, CDR2 FQGNSA. Trimming took 6 bases from V and 9 from J, leaving 18 bases between them. This CDR3 spans 14 amino acids. Alongside a J-beta primer mix, a sample-barcoded 5' primer served in a second PCR lasting about 7 to 11 cycles. TCRdb processed the 5' RACE reads anew with MiXCR; each CDR3 protein has one entry. The table shows 600,000 or so distinct CDR3 sequences, with about 30% occurring only once. Ten or more counts support this clonotype. Its antigen is not known. The source of this sequence is a woman of 80 years or more in good health. Specimen: blood. The chain recombines TRBV7-2 with TRBJ2-1, with a possible D match to TRBD2 (5 bases). The CDR3 region has the DNA TGTGCCAGCAGTAGCTTAGAAGTTGGAGGTGAGCAGTTCTTC. Its translation: CASSSLEVGGEQFF. Variable domain in full (rest from reference TRBV7-2 and TRBJ2-1): GAGVSQSPSNKVTEKGKDVELRCDPISGHTALYWYRQSLGQGLEFLIYFQGNSAPDKSGLPSDRFSAERTGGSVSTLTIQRTQQEDSAVYLCASSSLEVGGEQFFGPGTRLTVL.